Each of the 8 T cell receptor beta chains below was sequenced from the same sample in a study of CD8 T cells in cerebrospinal fluid in Alzheimer's disease. Using the 10x single-cell sequencing reads, TCRdb records one entry per CDR3 protein without DNA. In all, the sample yields over a thousand distinct CDR3 sequences. The specimen was cerebrospinal fluid. These receptors originate from a human donor with mild cognitive impairment.

This clonotype is deemed medium-sized (0.01 to 0.1%) by its frequency. This rearrangement joins TRBV9 to TRBJ2-3. CDR1 is SGDLS and CDR2 is YYNGEE in the germline V gene. The CDR3 sequence is 13 residues long. This chain's CDR3 is CASSAGPTDTQYF.

The chain carries TRBV29-1 and TRBJ2-3; TCRdb outputs TRBD1, but without DNA this stays unchecked. Germline CDR1 SQVTM, CDR2 ANQGSEA. CDR3 length equals 15 residues. The CDR3 reads CSVEPPKGSTDTQYF.

This clonotype is classed as medium-sized by frequency. The chain is built from TRBV7-3 and TRBJ1-1. The CDR3 length is 14 residues. Looked up from germline, CDR1 is SGHTA and CDR2 is FQGTGA. CDR3 loop: CASSLGTGNTEAFF.

The rearrangement uses TRBV11-2 and TRBJ2-7; TCRdb lists TRBD1, though no DNA is available to test this call. This CDR3 region has 17 residues. CDR1 and CDR2 (germline): SGHAT, FQNNGV. The CDR3 sequence: CASSPGTGGISSYEQYF.

The rearrangement uses TRBV9 and TRBJ1-5. Germline V CDR1 and CDR2: SGDLS, YYNGEE. The CDR3 runs 15 residues. The CDR3 region is CASSVEGIRNQPQHF.

V and J are TRBV7-3 and TRBJ2-7; the D call of TRBD2 rests on TCRdb alone, since no DNA is present to check it. This CDR3 region has 16 residues. Germline V gives CDR1 SGHTA, CDR2 FQGTGA. The CDR3 sequence is CASSTLTRLGGAEQYF.

This clonotype is large (0.1 to 1%) by frequency. This sequence joins TRBV30 and TRBJ1-1; TCRdb outputs TRBD1, but without DNA this stays unchecked. This CDR3 has 14 residues. The germline V gene encodes CDR1 GTSNPN and CDR2 SVGIG (reference sequence). The CDR3: CAWSTQGARTEAFF.

The CDR3 here is CSGQENYGYTF. The V gene is TRBV20-1, the J gene TRBJ1-2; the TRBD1 assignment by TCRdb is unverifiable without DNA. This CDR3 spans 11 amino acids. CDR1 is DFQATT, CDR2 SNEGSKA, per germline (reference sequence).